This T cell receptor beta chain was observed in a study of cytomegalovirus exposure and HLA in healthy donors. Study conclusions and caveats: Trimming of TCR beta V- and J-genes showed a link, identified in a later analysis, to a missense DCLRE1C variant.

As regards this clone: What it binds is unknown.

It was with 60 Vbeta and 13 Jbeta primers that the PCR ran. TCRdb's table, derived via immunoSEQ multiplex PCR, lists solely in-frame clones and lacks some. This sample has over 120,000 clones, with over 70% found just once. Healthy bone marrow donors formed the donor group. Germline assignment: CDR1 SGHNT and CDR2 YYREEE (reference sequence). The CDR3 is 14 residues long. V lost 0 bases and J lost 3; bases outside the gene matches: 2. The clonotype originates from a man in his forties in good health and CMV-seronegative. The sample was PBMCs. This sequence joins TRBV5-4 and TRBJ2-5; 7 positions match TRBD1. For the CDR3, the DNA is TGTGCCAGCAGCTTGGTAGGGACAGAAGAGACCCAGTACTTC. Translating it yields CASSLVGTEETQYF.